This TCR beta chain was captured in a study of cytomegalovirus exposure and HLA in healthy donors. In the study overall: A subsequent analysis reported that the roughly 120 validation repertoires were produced on the same platform that had also been used for the roughly 700 first-cohort repertoires. Notes on the study in general: In vitro checks showed that a few CMV-associated chains really do target CMV antigens.

CDR3 length: 15 amino acids. The V and J ends lost 5 bases and 5 bases, in that order; junction bases with no gene match: 6. Germline-derived CDR1 and CDR2 are SNHLY and FYNNEI. Generated by immunoSEQ multiplex PCR, the TCRdb table keeps only in-frame clones and is missing some. The profile shows a few hundred thousand clones, roughly 85% of them singletons. The approximately 120-subject validation cohort, separate from the approximately 660-subject first cohort, included the donors. Details on this clone: Its target is unknown.

The chain joins TRBV2 to TRBJ1-5; 10 bases line up with TRBD1. What was sequenced was PBMCs. The clonotype comes from a woman under 30 in good health and CMV-seronegative. The CDR3 here is CASSRQGAYDQPQHF. CDR3 in DNA: TGTGCCAGCAGTAGACAGGGGGCGTATGATCAGCCCCAGCATTTT.